The 10 T cell receptor beta chains given below trace back to one sample, sequenced in a study of cytomegalovirus exposure and HLA in healthy donors. Both 60 Vbeta primers and 13 Jbeta primers went into the PCR. Using immunoSEQ multiplex PCR, the repertoire was profiled, and TCRdb retains in-frame clones only, with some absent. The table has about 69,000 clones, approximately 80% seen once. Specimen: PBMCs. The source is a young man in good health and CMV-seronegative.

A note on this clone: The sample contains more than one DNA sequence encoding this CDR3. The chain has TRBV5-1 and TRBJ1-5; TRBD1 aligns across 10 bases. The V segment lost 4 bases and the J segment 3 bases; nucleotides outside the gene matches: 4. The length of the CDR3 is 15 residues. The germline V gene encodes CDR1 SGHRS and CDR2 YFSETQ. CDR3 DNA sequence: TGCGCCAGCAGCCTCGGGACAGGGGACAATCAGCCCCAGCATTTT. It translates to CASSLGTGDNQPQHF.

The chain combines TRBV6-5 with TRBJ1-5, with 8 bases fitting TRBD1. The CDR3 is 13 amino acids. V gave up 8 bases and J gave up 11 bases; unmatched junction bases: 11. Germline assignment: CDR1 MNHEY and CDR2 SVGAGI. CDR3 bases: TGTGCCAGCGGGTCGGCAGGGGGCGAAGCCCAGCATTTT. This encodes CASGSAGGEAQHF.

This clone was observed once. This chain uses TRBV30 with TRBJ1-6, with D possibly matching TRBD1 (6 bases). The CDR3 spans 13 residues. CDR1 and CDR2 (germline): GTSNPN, SVGIG (reference sequence). Trimming took 4 bases from V and 10 from J, leaving 14 bases between them. In DNA form, the CDR3 reads TGTGCCTGGACCTGGGGGCTGGGGTCACCCCTCCACTTT. Amino acids: CAWTWGLGSPLHF.

The chain employs TRBV6-5 and TRBJ2-1; 9 bases align to TRBD2. The CDR3 consists of 16 residues. With V trimmed by 4 bases and J by 6 bases, 10 bases remained unmatched. Germline CDR1 MNHEY, CDR2 SVGAGI. The CDR3 sequence is CASSSSGGLGGNEQFF. The CDR3 nucleotides are TGTGCCAGCAGTTCCAGCGGGGGGCTCGGGGGCAATGAGCAGTTCTTC.

The V and J genes are TRBV5-1 and TRBJ1-1, with D maybe TRBD1 (6 bases). This CDR3 contains 16 residues. The germline gives CDR1 SGHRS, CDR2 YFSETQ. V dropped 4 bases and J dropped 10 bases, with 26 bases sitting between them. The CDR3 region is CASSGEPQGGGQRAFF. DNA of the CDR3: TGCGCCAGCAGCGGTGAACCCCAGGGAGGGGGACAAAGAGCTTTCTTT.

Only one count was recorded for this clone. The chain links TRBV10-3 to TRBJ1-6; TRBD1 aligns across 7 bases. With V trimmed by 10 bases and J by 3 bases, 6 bases remained unmatched. Germline V gene data show CDR1 as ENHRY and CDR2 as SYGVKD. This CDR3 contains 14 residues. CDR3 bases: TGTGCCACCCAAACAGGGGACTATAATTCACCCCTCCACTTT. It translates to CATQTGDYNSPLHF.

This rearrangement joins TRBV21-1 to TRBJ2-7; the D call TRBD1 from the table was never checked on the DNA. TRBV21-1 is noted as a pseudogene. CDR3 length: 16 amino acids. The DNA for the CDR3 is TGTGCCAGCTCCTCGGCCCCCGGGACAGAAATCTACGAGCAGTACTTC. Protein: CASSSAPGTEIYEQYF.

This chain connects TRBV5-4 to TRBJ1-2, with 9 nucleotides matching TRBD1. Germline V lookup: CDR1 SGHNT, CDR2 YYREEE (reference sequence). V lost 5 bases, J lost 3 bases, and 8 bases stayed unmatched. The CDR3 totals 15 residues. CDR3 protein: CASRSLGQGYYGYTF. CDR3 coding DNA: TGTGCCAGCAGGTCGCTAGGACAGGGGTACTATGGCTACACCTTC.

The chain carries TRBV21-1 and TRBJ1-4; the table's TRBD1 call for D was not verified on the DNA. TRBV21-1 is marked as a pseudogene. The CDR3 spans 14 residues. CDR3 coding DNA: TGTGCCAGCAGTGCGGACAGGGAGAATGAAAAACTGTTTTTT. Its translation is CASSADRENEKLFF.

The genes are TRBV6-5 and TRBJ1-6; D ambiguous. Trimming removed 6 bases at V and 10 bases at J, with 10 bases between. Germline lookup yields CDR1 MNHEY and CDR2 SVGAGI. The CDR3 sequence is 12 residues long. The CDR3 is CASSRLGSPLHF. The DNA of the CDR3 is TGTGCCAGCAGCCGCCTAGGATCACCCCTCCACTTT.